This passage covers 2 T cell receptor beta chains from one sample sequenced in a study of cytomegalovirus exposure and HLA in healthy donors. PCR amplification relied on 60 Vbeta primers (plus 13 Jbeta primers). Sequencing used immunoSEQ multiplex PCR; TCRdb keeps in-frame clones, though not all of them. The table for this sample gives about 130,000 clones. The sequencing sample was made of PBMCs. These receptors all stem from a man aged 30 to 45 in good health and CMV-seronegative.

The chain employs TRBV7-2 and TRBJ2-5, with TRBD2 matching over 8 bases. Germline CDR1 and CDR2: SGHTA and FQGNSA. The CDR3 has 17 residues. The V gene end was trimmed by 5 bases and the J gene end by 3 bases; junction bases not matched to a gene: 14. The CDR3 protein is CASSRKWRGAREETQYF. The CDR3 coding sequence is TGTGCCAGCAGCCGAAAATGGCGGGGGGCGCGTGAAGAGACCCAGTACTTC.

V is TRBV7-8 and J is TRBJ2-7, with TRBD1 matching 9 bases. Trimming took 1 base from V and 3 from J; bases not matched to a gene: 7. Germline CDR1 is SGHVS and CDR2 is FQNEAQ. The CDR3 contains 16 residues. In DNA form, the CDR3 reads TGTGCCAGCAGCTTAGGGACCGGGACAGGGTTCTACGAGCAGTACTTC. Translating it yields CASSLGTGTGFYEQYF.